A selection of T cell receptor beta chains follows, all from one sample in a study of vaccination and CD4 T cells after COVID-19. TCRdb redid the calling of the PCR reads with MiXCR, one entry per CDR3 protein. This sample yields roughly 20,000 distinct CDR3 sequences, of which roughly 29% are seen a single time; roughly 10% belongs to the top ten. Their antigen targets remain unknown. Specimen: cultured CD4+ T cells from blood. The receptors originated from a human donor with COVID-19. Both conserved end residues are part of each CDR3. A D gene is named only where the DNA matches it firmly. For some rows the clone size is stated as once, few or many, or as a class when expanded; others skip it.

clone size: NA; D gene: TRBD1; J gene: TRBJ1-1; V gene: TRBV28; CDR3 protein: CASSHPGQGAGEAFF; CDR3 DNA: TGTGCCAGCAGTCACCCGGGACAGGGGGCCGGTGAAGCTTTCTTT
clone size: NA; D gene: NA; J gene: TRBJ2-3; V gene: TRBV5-4; CDR3 protein: CASGPGQILPSTDTQYF; CDR3 DNA: TGTGCCAGCGGCCCCGGACAGATTCTACCTAGCACAGATACGCAGTATTTT
clone size: NA; D gene: NA; J gene: TRBJ1-1; V gene: TRBV6-1; CDR3 protein: CASSEVPLVGTEAFF; CDR3 DNA: TGTGCCAGCAGTGAAGTTCCGTTAGTAGGGACTGAAGCTTTCTTT
clone size: NA; D gene: NA; J gene: TRBJ2-3; V gene: TRBV10-3; CDR3 protein: CAIGPTDTQYF; CDR3 DNA: TGTGCCATCGGCCCCACAGATACGCAGTATTTT
clone size: NA; D gene: NA; J gene: TRBJ2-7; V gene: TRBV28; CDR3 protein: CASGTEGPGVYEQYF; CDR3 DNA: TGTGCCAGTGGGACCGAAGGGCCGGGGGTTTACGAGCAGTACTTC
clone size: NA; D gene: TRBD2; J gene: TRBJ2-1; V gene: TRBV20-1; CDR3 protein: CSATQTGTSFLGQFF; CDR3 DNA: TGCAGTGCTACACAAACCGGGACTAGTTTTTTAGGGCAGTTCTTC
clone size: NA; D gene: NA; J gene: TRBJ2-7; V gene: TRBV19; CDR3 protein: CASSPQTFYEQYF; CDR3 DNA: TGTGCCAGTAGTCCTCAGACTTTCTACGAGCAGTACTTC
clone size: few; D gene: NA; J gene: TRBJ2-7; V gene: TRBV5-1; CDR3 protein: CASSSSGVSYEQYF; CDR3 DNA: TGCGCCAGCAGCTCCAGCGGTGTCTCCTACGAGCAGTACTTC
clone size: NA; D gene: NA; J gene: TRBJ2-1; V gene: TRBV2; CDR3 protein: CASSKGQGKGNEQFF; CDR3 DNA: TGTGCCAGCAGCAAGGGTCAGGGTAAAGGCAATGAGCAGTTCTTC
clone size: few; D gene: NA; J gene: TRBJ2-5; V gene: TRBV5-8; CDR3 protein: CASSFGARDTEETQYF; CDR3 DNA: TGTGCCAGCAGCTTTGGGGCCCGGGACACAGAAGAGACCCAGTACTTC
clone size: NA; D gene: TRBD2; J gene: TRBJ2-2; V gene: TRBV30; CDR3 protein: CAWNGGGNTGELFF; CDR3 DNA: TGTGCCTGGAATGGGGGGGGGAACACCGGGGAGCTGTTTTTT
clone size: few; D gene: TRBD2; J gene: TRBJ2-3; V gene: TRBV2; CDR3 protein: CASSGAGGGTFDTQYF; CDR3 DNA: TGTGCCAGCAGTGGGGCGGGCGGGGGGACGTTTGATACGCAGTATTTT
clone size: few; D gene: NA; J gene: TRBJ1-5; V gene: TRBV11-3; CDR3 protein: CASSLGHSNQPQHF; CDR3 DNA: TGTGCCAGCAGCTTAGGACATTCCAATCAGCCCCAGCATTTT
clone size: few; D gene: NA; J gene: TRBJ1-4; V gene: TRBV24-1; CDR3 protein: CATSASRGGRGKLFF; CDR3 DNA: TGTGCCACCAGTGCCTCACGGGGGGGTCGTGGAAAACTGTTTTTT
clone size: NA; D gene: NA; J gene: TRBJ1-6; V gene: TRBV19; CDR3 protein: CASKPGPGVSSSPLHF; CDR3 DNA: TGTGCCAGTAAACCGGGCCCCGGTGTATCGAGTTCACCCCTCCACTTT
clone size: few; D gene: TRBD2; J gene: TRBJ2-7; V gene: TRBV20-1; CDR3 protein: CSARAVAGGQEEQYF; CDR3 DNA: TGCAGTGCTAGAGCCGTAGCGGGGGGGCAGGAGGAGCAGTACTTC
clone size: NA; D gene: TRBD2; J gene: TRBJ2-3; V gene: TRBV20-1; CDR3 protein: CSRTSGDTQYF; CDR3 DNA: TGCAGTAGGACTAGCGGGGATACGCAGTATTTT
clone size: few; D gene: NA; J gene: TRBJ2-2; V gene: TRBV20-1; CDR3 protein: CSARPGTVNTGELFF; CDR3 DNA: TGCAGTGCTAGACCGGGGACGGTTAACACCGGGGAGCTGTTTTTT
clone size: few; D gene: NA; J gene: TRBJ1-1; V gene: TRBV6-1; CDR3 protein: CASSLGGQWGSEAFF; CDR3 DNA: TGTGCCAGCAGCTTAGGTGGGCAGTGGGGGTCTGAAGCTTTCTTT
clone size: NA; D gene: TRBD2; J gene: TRBJ2-3; V gene: TRBV12-3/TRBV12-4; CDR3 protein: CASSSNSGGVTDTQYF; CDR3 DNA: TGTGCCAGCAGTTCTAACAGCGGGGGGGTGACAGATACGCAGTATTTT
clone size: NA; D gene: TRBD1; J gene: TRBJ2-1; V gene: TRBV14; CDR3 protein: CASSQPGQFYNEQFF; CDR3 DNA: TGTGCCAGCAGCCAACCGGGACAGTTTTACAATGAGCAGTTCTTC
clone size: once; D gene: NA; J gene: TRBJ1-4; V gene: TRBV18; CDR3 protein: CASRLEEGAAEKLFF; CDR3 DNA: TGTGCCAGCCGACTAGAAGAAGGGGCAGCCGAAAAACTGTTTTTT
clone size: NA; D gene: TRBD1; J gene: TRBJ1-1; V gene: TRBV29-1; CDR3 protein: CSVTTGGFTEAFF; CDR3 DNA: TGCAGCGTCACTACAGGGGGGTTTACTGAAGCTTTCTTT
clone size: NA; D gene: NA; J gene: TRBJ1-1; V gene: TRBV20-1; CDR3 protein: CSARGVGSKNTEAFF; CDR3 DNA: TGCAGTGCTAGGGGAGTGGGCTCAAAGAACACTGAAGCTTTCTTT